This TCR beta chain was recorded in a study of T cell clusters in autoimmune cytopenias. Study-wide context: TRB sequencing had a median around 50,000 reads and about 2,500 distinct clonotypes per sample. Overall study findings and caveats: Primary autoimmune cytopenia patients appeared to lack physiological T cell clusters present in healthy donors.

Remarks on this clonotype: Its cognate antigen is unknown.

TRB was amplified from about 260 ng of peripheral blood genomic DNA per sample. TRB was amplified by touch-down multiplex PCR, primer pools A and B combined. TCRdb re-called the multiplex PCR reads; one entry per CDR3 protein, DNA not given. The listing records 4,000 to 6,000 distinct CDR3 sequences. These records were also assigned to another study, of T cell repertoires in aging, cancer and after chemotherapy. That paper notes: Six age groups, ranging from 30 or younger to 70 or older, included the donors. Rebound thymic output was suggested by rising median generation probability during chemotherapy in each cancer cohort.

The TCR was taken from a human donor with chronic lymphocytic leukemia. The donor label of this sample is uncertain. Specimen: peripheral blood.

The CDR3 reads CASSITSGGAGTDTQYF. The chain joins TRBV7-9 to TRBJ2-3; TCRdb calls TRBD2, which cannot be checked without DNA. CDR1 is SEHNR and CDR2 is FQNEAQ in the germline V gene (reference sequence). This CDR3 region has 17 residues.